This T cell receptor (beta chain) was observed in a study of vaccination and CD4 T cells after COVID-19. Study-wide context: Post-diagnosis, post-COVID samples were collected after a median around 100 days, ranging 35 to 161.

This clonotype is large (0.1 to 1%) by share. Its antigen is still unknown. Treatment here: approximately 9-day PBMC culture with coronavirus spike peptide pools or control peptides (ViraFEST assay). The unexposed donor gave CD4+ T cells before the COVID-19 pandemic (2011-2018). TCR sequencing followed the expansion of antigen-specific T cells with peptide pools in ViraFEST. Approximately 2 million PBMCs were grown per well alongside about 10 IU/ml IL-2 and 8 to 10 ug/ml peptide pools. This CDR3 region has 14 residues. Trimming left V 4 bases short and J 3 bases short, with 13 bases between. CDR1 DFQATT and CDR2 SNEGSKA come from the germline V gene (reference sequence). Cultured CD4+ T-cell DNA underwent Oncomine TCR Beta short-read sequencing. MiXCR was run by TCRdb on the PCR reads, yielding one entry per CDR3 protein. The sample includes 7,000 to 7,500 distinct CDR3 sequences, approximately 31% of them seen just once.

The material sequenced was CD4+ T cells from blood, cultured in vitro. This sequence was found in a human donor in good health. The chain joins TRBV20-1 to TRBJ1-3; D remains ambiguous. The DNA of the CDR3 is TGCAGTGCTAATGGCCCAGAGGGTGGAAACACCATATATTTT. This translates into CSANGPEGGNTIYF.